This T cell receptor beta chain came from a study of Ad26.COV2.S vaccination and SARS-CoV-2 variants. About the study: Ad26.COV2.S arm of COV1001 included the donor.

The CDR3 runs 13 residues. V lost 8 bases and J lost 9; bases outside the gene matches: 11. The V gene's germline CDR1 is SEHNR and CDR2 FQNEAQ (reference sequence). On this clone itself: Antigen unknown.

Indicated treatment: about 20 received Ad26.COV2.S at low or high dose, single or two shots; five or six received placebo; per-sample allocation not given. Day 63 after the first injection of vaccine or placebo was the sampling time. An Ad26 vector expressing Wuhan-strain SARS-CoV-2 spike served as the vaccine. Study-level results: For non-spike TCRs, breadth in vaccine recipients resembled that in placebo recipients. While placebo recipients had lower spike-specific TCR breadth, vaccine recipients had more.

Profiling relied on immunoSEQ multiplex PCR, and the TCRdb table lists in-frame clones only, not all of them. The data contain 350,000 to 550,000 clones, approximately 92% of them singletons. The sample in question was peripheral blood, obtained in a trial of Ad26.COV2.S vaccine versus placebo. This TCR derives from a person between 18 and 59 years old who received the Ad26.COV2.S COVID-19 vaccine or a placebo. This chain links TRBV7-9 with TRBJ2-7, with 9 bases matching TRBD2. CDR3 region: CASAGGTEWRQYF. The CDR3 nucleotides are TGTGCCAGCGCGGGGGGGACGGAATGGAGGCAGTACTTC. The full variable domain, in which reference TRBV7-9 and TRBJ2-7 provide the parts outside the CDR3, is DTGVSQNPRHKITKRGQNVTFRCDPISEHNRLYWYRQTLGQGPEFLTYFQNEAQLEKSRLLSDRFSAERPKGSFSTLEIQRTEQGDSAMYLCASAGGTEWRQYFGPGTRLTVT.